This T cell receptor beta chain appears in the sequencing data of a study of cytomegalovirus exposure and HLA in healthy donors. Study-wide findings and caveats: Cytomegalovirus association was listed for 150 to 200 TCR beta chains. A later analysis found first-cohort TCR clusters tended to co-occur in the 90 to 150 validation repertoires.

Sequenced by immunoSEQ multiplex PCR; TCRdb stores in-frame clones only, minus some. The profile shows roughly 170,000 clones, roughly four fifths of them singletons. With regard to this clone: Its matching antigen is unknown.

This CDR3 spans 15 amino acids. Germline CDR1 reads SNHLY; CDR2 reads FYNNEI. Trimming removed 4 bases from V and 2 bases from J; junction bases left unmatched: 6. The TCR comes from a woman aged 18-29 years in good health and CMV-seropositive. The chain links TRBV2 to TRBJ2-7; 9 nucleotides agree with TRBD2. Sequenced input: PBMCs. CDR3 in amino acids: CASSVERGAPYEQYF. The CDR3, as DNA: TGTGCCAGCAGTGTGGAGCGGGGGGCCCCCTACGAGCAGTACTTC.